This T cell receptor beta chain was observed in a study of shared clonotypes between healthy human individuals. Turning to the study itself: CD8 memory received one plate per donor, CD8 naive two, CD4 memory three and CD4 naive three. General study points: Clonotype sharing among donors likely depends on sequencing depth.

Naive CD8 populations comprised CD45RO-negative cells positively selected for CCR7, excluding terminally differentiated effector memory CD45RA+ cells. Points on this clone: Its antigen is not identified.

Measured with immunoSEQ multiplex PCR; TCRdb has only the in-frame clones, and not every one. This sample has about 2 million clones, with just under 95% found just once. The receptor comes from a man between 18 and 35 years old in good health. Sample: naive CD8+ T cells sorted from blood.

The CDR3 is CAIAKGPPAEQYF. In DNA, the CDR3 is TGTGCCATCGCGAAGGGGCCCCCCGCCGAGCAGTACTTC. This rearrangement joins TRBV7-9 to TRBJ2-7; possible D gene TRBD1, 5 bases. V was pared by 10 bases and J by 6 bases, with 19 bases between. This CDR3 has 13 residues. CDR1 is SEHNR and CDR2 is FQNEAQ in the germline V gene (reference sequence).